This entry describes one TCR beta chain. With a much larger clone just one base away, this may be a read error. Germline CDR1 reads MGHDK; CDR2 reads SYGVNS. V lost 3 bases, J lost 4 bases, and 4 bases lay in between. The CDR3 has 11 residues. These data come from a study of Ad26.COV2.S vaccination and SARS-CoV-2 variants. Treatment given: around 19 received Ad26.COV2.S at low or high dose, single or two shots; 5 received placebo; per-sample allocation not given. Following the first vaccine or placebo injection, samples were taken on day 63. Method: immunoSEQ multiplex PCR; TCRdb's copy keeps in-frame clones and lacks some. Counted here are around 300,000 clones, 88% occurring once; the ten biggest clones make up around 6.6%.

The clonotype was recovered from a person between 18 and 60 years old who received the Ad26.COV2.S COVID-19 vaccine or a placebo. Sequenced here: peripheral blood, sampled in a trial of Ad26.COV2.S vaccine versus placebo. The rearrangement joins TRBV25-1 to TRBJ2-7; D call uncertain. CDR3 bases: TGTGCCAGCAGTGAGAGGTACGAGCAGTACTTC. Residues: CASSERYEQYF.